Presented here are 27 T cell receptor beta chains from one specimen sequenced in a study of tumor-infiltrating lymphocytes in primary liver carcinoma (dated by TCRdb to 2017 to 2019). The sample was run on an Illumina HiSeq 2500. Using a constant-region primer and ProtoScript II reverse transcriptase, TCRbeta-specific cDNA was reverse-transcribed from 400 to 550 ng total RNA. The TCRbeta libraries were prepared through three rounds of nested multiplex PCR following a slightly modified ARM-PCR procedure. Multiplex TRBV1-TRBV30 forward primers and a Cbeta reverse primer were used in the first two PCR rounds, each of which was run for around 10 cycles. TCRdb trimmed public reads at Q25 via fastp, called clones via MiXCR and kept in-frame beta chains. Identical CDR3 proteins give one entry, which carries the most common genes and DNA. The table for this sample lists approximately 310,000 distinct CDR3 sequences; around three fifths of them were counted only once. In total, the top ten clones hold 9% of the sample.

RNA from unsorted whole blood was extracted with TRIzol reagent, and germline DNA was obtained with the DNeasy Blood & Tissue kit. Sequenced input: peripheral blood. These receptors all come from a man aged 35 to 55 with primary liver carcinoma and hepatitis B virus infection.

Concerning this clonotype: This may arise from a read error, as a much more abundant clone is one base away. The CDR3 DNA reads as TGTGCCAGCAGCCGCCCAACCGAACAAGCGGGAGAGCCAGATACGCAGTATTTT. Translating gives CASSRPTEQAGEPDTQYF. The chain is built from TRBV6-5 and TRBJ2-3; 8 positions agree with TRBD2. This CDR3 is built from 18 residues. CDR1 and CDR2 from the germline V gene are MNHEY and SVGAGI. The ends lost 6 bases at V and 4 bases at J; junction bases unmatched: 18.

Concerning this clonotype: A single base separates this from a much larger clone, so it may be a read error. The chain employs TRBV6-6 and TRBJ2-1; 7 bases align to TRBD2. The CDR3 loop spans 15 amino acids. The germline CDR1 and CDR2 sequences are MNHNY and SVGAGI (reference sequence). CDR3 sequence reads: CTSSSYGGINNEQFF. The CDR3 DNA reads TGTACCAGCAGTTCTTACGGGGGGATCAATAATGAGCAGTTCTTC.

A remark on this clonotype: The junction and the germline gene differ at one end; a read error may be behind it. The chain recombines TRBV5-1 with TRBJ2-5, with 9 nucleotides matching TRBD2. The CDR3 contains 15 residues. CDR1 is SGHRS, CDR2 YFSETQ, per germline. The CDR3 loop is CASSPDSGSQDTQYF. CDR3 nucleotides: TGCGCCAGCAGTCCTGATAGCGGGAGTCAAGATACCCAGTACTTC.

In regard to this clonotype: A much larger clonotype is one base distant, so this may be a read error. CDR3 region: CANSYGSAGDGDEQYF. CDR3 in DNA: TGTGCCAACAGTTACGGGAGCGCGGGAGATGGGGACGAGCAGTACTTC. This chain links TRBV6-2 or TRBV6-3 with TRBJ2-7; 7 bases map to TRBD2. This CDR3 has 16 residues. Germline values: CDR1 MNHEY, CDR2 SVGEGT.

With respect to this clonotype: Since a much larger clone is just one base distant, this may be a read error. The chain carries TRBV4-1 and TRBJ1-5; 8 bases line up with TRBD1. CDR1 and CDR2 (germline): MGHRA, YSYEKL. This CDR3 region has 16 residues. The CDR3 DNA reads TGCGCCAGCAGCCAAGATTCGGACAGGGATGTTCAGCCCCGGCATTTT. It translates to CASSQDSDRDVQPRHF.

Remarks on this clonotype: One junction end does not reproduce the germline sequence, and a read error may be involved. The CDR3 protein is CASSLAVTEKLFF. The DNA for the CDR3 is TGTGCCAGCAGTTTGGCAGTGACTGAAAAACTATTTTTT. The genes are TRBV12-3 or TRBV12-4 and TRBJ1-4; no firm D call. This CDR3 comprises 13 residues.

A remark on this clonotype: At one end, the junction sequence differs from germline, possibly due to a read error. The chain carries TRBV4-3 and TRBJ1-3; 10 positions agree with TRBD1. The CDR3 is made up of 15 amino acids. Germline-derived CDR1 and CDR2 are LGHNA and YSLEER. The CDR3 nucleotides read TGCGTCAGCAGCGGGGACAGGGGAGATGGAAACACCATATATTTC. This gives the protein CVSSGDRGDGNTIYF.

Only a few counts were recorded for this clonotype. In DNA, the CDR3 is TGTGCCAGCAGCTTAAGGACTAGCGGGAGTCCAGATACGCAGTATTTT. It is translated as CASSLRTSGSPDTQYF. The rearrangement links TRBV7-9 to TRBJ2-3; TRBD2 matches 13 bases. The CDR3 has 16 amino acids. The V gene's germline CDR1 is SEHNR and CDR2 FQNEAQ (reference sequence). V lost 2 bases, J lost 4 bases, and 3 bases stayed unmatched. Complete variable domain (other parts from reference TRBV7-9 and TRBJ2-3): DTGVSQNPRHKITKRGQNVTFRCDPISEHNRLYWYRQTLGQGPEFLTYFQNEAQLEKSRLLSDRFSAERPKGSFSTLEIQRTEQGDSAMYLCASSLRTSGSPDTQYFGPGTRLTVL.

Concerning this clonotype: The junction does not match germline at one end; this may be a read error. V usage is TRBV29-1 and J usage is TRBJ1-6; a weak D match, TRBD1 (6 bases). CDR3 length equals 13 residues. Germline values: CDR1 SQVTM, CDR2 ANQGSEA. CDR3 nucleotides: TGTAGCGTTAGACGGGGGGCGAACTCAGCCCTCCACTTT. This sequence encodes CSVRRGANSALHF.

This chain uses TRBV5-1 with TRBJ1-2, with D hard to call. V was shortened by 1 base and J by 3 bases, with 10 bases between the two germline ends. Germline V gene sequence: CDR1 SGHRS, CDR2 YFSETQ. The length of the CDR3 is 14 residues. CDR3 nucleotide sequence: TGCGCCAGCAGCTTGATTGCGGGCGACTATGGCTACACCTTC. Protein product: CASSLIAGDYGYTF.

The chain is built from TRBV5-4 and TRBJ2-2; TRBD2 is a possible D gene (6 bases). The CDR3 is made up of 15 amino acids. Trimming cost V 1 base and J 5 bases, with 12 bases left between them. From germline, CDR1 is SGHNT and CDR2 YYREEE (reference sequence). CDR3 nucleotide sequence: TGTGCCAGCAGCTTGACGGGGAGGTCGACCGGGGAGCTGTTTTTT. This sequence encodes CASSLTGRSTGELFF.

V usage is TRBV6-5 and J usage is TRBJ2-1; 11 nucleotides align to TRBD2. The length of the CDR3 is 21 residues. Germline-derived CDR1 and CDR2 are MNHEY and SVGAGI. Losses at the gene ends were 2 bases for V and 5 bases for J; bases not matched to a gene: 20. The CDR3 loop reads CASSYPGTAKRGTSGNNEQFF. CDR3 DNA sequence: TGTGCCAGCAGTTACCCGGGGACAGCGAAAAGGGGGACTAGCGGCAACAATGAGCAGTTCTTC.

Details on this clonotype: This may come from a read error, since a much larger clone is one base off. The rearrangement uses TRBV29-1 and TRBJ2-7, with D possibly called TRBD1 or TRBD2 (6 bases each). In germline, CDR1 is SQVTM, CDR2 ANQGSEA. This CDR3 spans 12 amino acids. CDR3 DNA sequence: TGCAGCGTTGAAAGGGGGGCCAGCGAGCAGTGCTTC. It codes for CSVERGASEQCF.

Notes on this clonotype: A clone one base away is much larger, so this may be a read error. The CDR3 nucleotides are TGCAGCGTTGTCACTAGCGGAACAGCCAAAAACATTCATTACTTC. This encodes CSVVTSGTAKNIHYF. The gene calls are TRBV29-1 and TRBJ2-4; 8 nucleotides align to TRBD2. Germline assignment: CDR1 SQVTM and CDR2 ANQGSEA. The CDR3 totals 15 residues.

A word on this clonotype: A read error may be the cause here, since a much bigger clone is one base away. The chain uses TRBV6-1 and TRBJ2-1; D perhaps matches TRBD2 (5 bases). The CDR3 length is 15 residues. The V end was cut by 2 bases, the J end by 10 bases, with 18 bases between. The germline V gene has CDR1 MNHNS and CDR2 SASEGT. The CDR3 sequence: CASSELSERDGEQFF. The CDR3 coding sequence is TGTGCCAGCAGTGAACTTAGCGAGAGGGATGGGGAGCAGTTCTTC.

Comment on this clonotype: Being one base from a much bigger clone, this may be a read error. The chain carries TRBV6-1 and TRBJ2-1, with TRBD1 matching 7 bases. This CDR3 has 15 residues. In germline, CDR1 is MNHNS, CDR2 SASEGT. After removal of 6 bases from V and 3 bases from J, the junction contained 8 bases not matched to a gene. Written as DNA, the CDR3 is TGTGCCAGCAGCGACCCGGGACAGATCTACAATGAGCAGTTCTTC. Protein product: CASSDPGQIYNEQFF.

This clonotype was seen once. An end of the junction differs from the germline gene, which may be a read error. This chain links TRBV10-3 with TRBJ2-7; possibly TRBD1 for D (6 bases). This CDR3 contains 14 residues. The germline CDR1 and CDR2 sequences are ENHRY and SYGVKD. CDR3 sequence (DNA): TGTGCCTTCAGTGGGGCAGGGGTCGAGTATGAGCAGTACTTC. This sequence encodes CAFSGAGVEYEQYF.

Worth noting for this clonotype: A read error is possible here, since a much larger clone lies one base away. This chain joins TRBV6-2 or TRBV6-3 and TRBJ2-7; no reliable D call. V shed 6 bases and J shed 3 bases, with 9 bases lying between them. This CDR3 spans 12 amino acids. Germline CDR1 and CDR2: MNHEY and SVGEGT. CDR3 sequence reads: CASRPGSYEQYF. The CDR3 DNA is TGTGCCAGCAGGCCGGGTAGCTACGAGCAGTACTTC.

About this clonotype itself: At one boundary the junction diverges from the germline segment, which might be a read error. As DNA, the CDR3 is TGTGCCGGCAGTGGTCCGAGGGGCGCGGGAAGGTACGAGCAGTACTTC. Its translation: CAGSGPRGAGRYEQYF. The chain combines TRBV28 with TRBJ2-7; tentatively, D is TRBD2 (6 bases). Germline CDR1 is MDHEN and CDR2 is SYDVKM. The CDR3 consists of 16 residues.

DNA for the CDR3: TGTGCCAGCCGGGGGTGGGACGAGCAGTACTTC. This sequence encodes CASRGWDEQYF. V gene TRBV5-6 combines with J gene TRBJ2-7, with D maybe TRBD2 (6 bases). CDR1 and CDR2 (germline): SGHDT, YYEEEE. The CDR3 is 11 residues long. V was cut by 7 bases and J by 5 bases, with 10 bases left in between.

A note on this clonotype: Mismatch with germline at one junction end may stem from a read error. The chain joins TRBV11-3 to TRBJ1-1, with 8 bases identical to TRBD1. Germline V gene data show CDR1 as SGHNT and CDR2 as YENEEA. This CDR3 has 13 amino acids. The CDR3 nucleotides read TGTACCAGCAGCCGCACAGGGGGCACTGAAGCTTTCTTT. Its protein is CTSSRTGGTEAFF.

V gene TRBV20-1 combines with J gene TRBJ2-7, with 9 bases identical to TRBD2. Germline V gene data show CDR1 as DFQATT and CDR2 as SNEGSKA (reference sequence). The CDR3 covers 14 residues. J lost 4 bases, V lost 3 bases, and 7 bases had no gene match. Here the CDR3 reads CSARKSAGGYEQYF. For the CDR3, the DNA is TGCAGTGCTAGGAAGTCGGCGGGAGGGTACGAGCAGTACTTC.

This clonotype has only one observation. A much larger clone differs from this one at a single base, so this may be a read error. The chain links TRBV6-5 to TRBJ2-4, with D hard to call. This CDR3 comprises 14 residues. Deletions cut 6 bases from V and 6 bases from J, with 15 bases between. From germline, CDR1 is MNHEY and CDR2 SVGAGI. CDR3: CASSRWSEVNIQYF. The CDR3 DNA reads as TGTGCCAGCAGCAGATGGTCAGAAGTAAACATTCAGTACTTC.

Comments on this clonotype: Possible read error: a much larger clone is one base away. It is likely a read error, because the conserved phenylalanine at the end of the CDR3 is missing. The CDR3 DNA reads TGTGCCAGCAGCTCTCTCGGCGATACGCAGTATCTT. Residues: CASSSLGDTQYL. The rearrangement joins TRBV6-5 to TRBJ2-3, with D unresolved. Trimming stripped 6 bases from V and 6 bases from J, with 10 bases between. The CDR3 extends over 12 amino acids. The germline CDR1 and CDR2 sequences are MNHEY and SVGAGI.

This clonotype has just one count. Germline is not matched at one junction end, which may reflect a read error. The chain has TRBV4-2 and TRBJ2-4; D may be TRBD2 (7 bases). The CDR3 has 20 amino acids. The germline V gene encodes CDR1 LGHNA and CDR2 YNFKEQ. CDR3 in DNA: TGTGCCAACAGCCATCTTCGGGGCGGGGGCGCCCCCGGAGCCAAAAACATTCAGTGCTTC. Protein product: CANSHLRGGGAPGAKNIQCF.

On this clonotype: Likely a read error: the CDR3 ends without its conserved phenylalanine or tryptophan. The chain couples TRBV11-3 to TRBJ2-1, with TRBD2 identical over 8 bases. The CDR3 has 18 residues. Germline V gene lookup returns CDR1 SGHNT and CDR2 YENEEA. V trimming: 7 bases; J trimming: 8 bases; junction bases outside the gene matches: 22. The CDR3 bases are TGTGCCAGCACACCCCGGGACAAGCGGGAGTTAGTCTCCGATGAGCAGTTCTTA. This translates into CASTPRDKRELVSDEQFL.

This clonotype was recorded a few times. A much larger clone lies one base from this, so it may be a read error. V is TRBV29-1 and J is TRBJ2-1, with no clear D. CDR1 and CDR2 from the germline V gene are SQVTM and ANQGSEA. CDR3 length: 13 residues. The CDR3 region has the DNA TGCAGCGTTCTGGTATCGTCCGGGCATGAGCAGCTCTTC. It specifies CSVLVSSGHEQLF.